The 13 T cell receptor beta chains below all came from one sample that was sequenced in a study of cytomegalovirus exposure and HLA in healthy donors. Primers for the PCR totalled 60 Vbeta and 13 Jbeta. The repertoire was sequenced with immunoSEQ multiplex PCR; TCRdb's copy has only in-frame clones and lacks some. This table holds 110,000 to 150,000 clones, around 85% found once. The sample comprised PBMCs. Receptors originate from a woman aged 45-65 years in good health and CMV-seropositive.

The chain links TRBV6-6 to TRBJ1-1; D may be TRBD1 (6 bases). In germline, CDR1 is MNHNY, CDR2 SVGAGI (reference sequence). Trimming removed 4 bases from V and 0 bases from J, with 12 bases in between. This CDR3 spans 15 amino acids. This CDR3 is CASSFAGDLNTEAFF. The CDR3 DNA sequence: TGTGCCAGCAGTTTTGCAGGGGACCTGAACACTGAAGCTTTCTTT.

This sequence joins TRBV27 and TRBJ2-5; 9 bases map to TRBD2. The CDR3 has 16 amino acids. V was pared by 5 bases and J by 2 bases, with 9 bases of the junction left unmatched. Germline assignment: CDR1 MNHEY and CDR2 SMNVEV (reference sequence). DNA of the CDR3: TGTGCCAGCAGTATCCTTAGCGGGGGAGAACAAGAGACCCAGTACTTC. Its translation is CASSILSGGEQETQYF.

The chain is built from TRBV5-6 and TRBJ1-2; D is ambiguous. This CDR3 region has 14 residues. V was trimmed by 4 bases and J by 8 bases, leaving 18 bases between them. Germline loops: CDR1 SGHDT, CDR2 YYEEEE. CDR3 sequence reads: CASSPGRARQGYTF. The CDR3 nucleotides read TGTGCCAGCAGCCCGGGTCGTGCTCGGCAGGGCTACACCTTC.

The chain carries TRBV11-1 and TRBJ2-1, with TRBD2 identical over 8 bases. Per the germline V gene, CDR1 is SGHAT and CDR2 is FQDESV (reference sequence). J was trimmed by 5 bases and V by 5 bases; bases with no gene match: 8. The CDR3 consists of 15 residues. The CDR3: CASSDRTSRNNEQFF. CDR3 bases: TGTGCCAGCAGCGACCGGACTAGCCGCAACAATGAGCAGTTCTTC.

The gene calls are TRBV5-8 and TRBJ1-3, with D perhaps matching TRBD1 (6 bases). Germline assignment: CDR1 SGHTS and CDR2 YDEGEE. This CDR3 comprises 16 residues. The ends were cut back, 4 bases at V and 1 base at J, with 15 bases in the middle. The CDR3 loop reads CASSGLVDRSGNTIYF. CDR3 nucleotides: TGTGCCAGCAGCGGACTTGTTGACAGGTCTGGAAACACCATATATTTT.

The chain couples TRBV2 to TRBJ2-5; tentative D call: TRBD1 (7 bases). V lost 4 bases and J 1 base, leaving 13 bases between the germline ends. Germline CDR1 is SNHLY and CDR2 is FYNNEI. This CDR3 comprises 15 residues. CDR3 coding DNA: TGTGCCAGCAGTGCAACCAGGGGGGTCCAAGAGACCCAGTACTTC. Translation gives CASSATRGVQETQYF.

This clone has just one count. This chain links TRBV4-1 with TRBJ1-3; perhaps TRBD1 as D (5 bases). Germline V gives CDR1 MGHRA, CDR2 YSYEKL. V shed 4 bases and J shed 0 bases, with 7 bases lying between them. This CDR3 contains 14 residues. The CDR3: CASSRDSSGNTIYF. The CDR3 region has the DNA TGCGCCAGCAGCCGAGACAGCTCTGGAAACACCATATATTTT.

The chain couples TRBV19 to TRBJ1-1, with 8 bases fitting TRBD1. CDR3 length: 14 amino acids. The J segment lost 4 bases and the V segment lost 7 bases, leaving 8 bases of the junction unmatched. Looked up from germline, CDR1 is LNHDA and CDR2 is SQIVND (reference sequence). Written as DNA, the CDR3 is TGTGCCAGTAAGGACAGGGCGGCAGTCACTGAAGCTTTCTTT. It specifies CASKDRAAVTEAFF.

The chain joins TRBV5-4 to TRBJ1-1; D unclear. From germline, CDR1 is SGHNT and CDR2 YYREEE (reference sequence). This CDR3 is 16 amino acids long. V was shortened by 4 bases and J by 5 bases, with 21 bases between the two germline ends. The DNA of the CDR3 is TGTGCCAGCAGCCGGCCCCGGGAAGGTGCGAGAACTGAAGCTTTCTTT. This codes for CASSRPREGARTEAFF.

The genes are TRBV11-2 and TRBJ1-2; D remains unclear. The CDR3 has 15 amino acids. The germline V and J ends were trimmed by 0 bases and 8 bases, with 16 bases remaining between them. Per the germline V gene, CDR1 is SGHAT and CDR2 is FQNNGV. The CDR3: CASSLDGGGFAGYTF. For the CDR3, the DNA is TGTGCCAGCAGCTTAGATGGTGGCGGGTTTGCGGGCTACACCTTC.

The rearrangement links TRBV10-3 to TRBJ2-7; D is possibly TRBD1 (5 bases). Trimming took 9 bases from V and 4 from J, leaving 10 bases between them. CDR1 ENHRY and CDR2 SYGVKD come from the germline V gene. CDR3 length equals 11 residues. CDR3 sequence (DNA): TGTGCCATAGCCTCAGGGTACGAGCAGTACTTC. Amino acids: CAIASGYEQYF.

The chain links TRBV18 to TRBJ1-1; D remains unclear. V was pared by 0 bases and J by 3 bases, with 11 bases between. Per the germline V gene, CDR1 is KGHSH and CDR2 is LQKENI. The CDR3 sequence is 15 residues long. CDR3 loop: CASSPPVSRDTEAFF. In DNA form, the CDR3 reads TGTGCCAGCTCACCACCGGTGAGCCGGGACACTGAAGCTTTCTTT.

This chain links TRBV7-3 with TRBJ2-3; 8 bases fit TRBD2. The CDR3 loop spans 15 amino acids. V lost 0 bases to trimming and J lost 1 base; unmatched junction nucleotides: 0. Germline-derived CDR1 and CDR2 are SGHTA and FQGTGA. The CDR3 DNA follows: TGTGCCAGCAGCTTAACTAGCGGGGGCACAGATACGCAGTATTTT. As protein: CASSLTSGGTDTQYF. The whole variable domain, remainder taken from reference TRBV7-3 and TRBJ2-3, is GAGVSQTPSNKVTEKGKYVELRCDPISGHTALYWYRQSLGQGPEFLIYFQGTGAADDSGLPNDRFFAVRPEGSVSTLKIQRTERGDSAVYLCASSLTSGGTDTQYFGPGTRLTVL.